Listed below are T cell receptor beta chains from one sample, sequenced in a study of cytomegalovirus exposure and HLA in healthy donors. Only in-frame clones appear in the TCRdb table, and some are missing; sequencing was by immunoSEQ multiplex PCR. Among over 150,000 clones listed, 70% to 80% were seen once. Source material: PBMCs. The receptors stem from a woman aged 55-70 years in good health and CMV-seropositive. Each CDR3 is given with its conserved first and last residue. The D gene is left open where the match is weak. Clone sizes are given selectively: once, few, many, or a class where the clone is expanded.

v_gene,abundance,j_gene,d_gene,CDR3nt,CDR3aa
TRBV6-5,NA,TRBJ2-3,TRBD2,TGTGCCAGCAACAAGGGACTAGGGGGGGATACGCAGTATTTT,CASNKGLGGDTQYF
TRBV7-3,NA,TRBJ2-2,NA,TGTGCCAGCAGCTCTGGACTGAGCACCGGGGAGCTGTTTTTT,CASSSGLSTGELFF
TRBV1,NA,TRBJ2-7,NA,TGCACCAGCAGCCAAGATAGGGGACTAGCATCAATCCCCATCAACGAGCAGTACTTC,CTSSQDRGLASIPINEQYF
TRBV27,few,TRBJ1-5,TRBD1,TGTGCCAGCAGTCTAAAGGACAGGTATCAGCCCCAGCATTTT,CASSLKDRYQPQHF
TRBV27,NA,TRBJ1-1,NA,TGTGCCAGCCAGTACCAAGGGGCGTTGGACACTGAAGCTTTCTTT,CASQYQGALDTEAFF
TRBV6-1,NA,TRBJ2-2,NA,TGTGCCAGCACTCCGAGTGGCGGTGACACCGGGGAGCTGTTTTTT,CASTPSGGDTGELFF
TRBV28,NA,TRBJ2-4,TRBD2,TGTGCCAGCAATTCCGGGACTAGAGAGTACAACATTCAGTACTTC,CASNSGTREYNIQYF
TRBV6-1,NA,TRBJ2-7,NA,TGTGCCAGCAGTGATGCGGTTTACGAGCAGTACTTC,CASSDAVYEQYF
TRBV19,NA,TRBJ1-5,TRBD1,TGTGCCAGTAGTGGGGGACAGGGTAGGGACAATCAGCCCCAGCATTTT,CASSGGQGRDNQPQHF
TRBV2,NA,TRBJ2-7,TRBD2,TGTGCCAGCAAACTAGCGGGGGGGACCTACGAGCAGTACTTC,CASKLAGGTYEQYF
TRBV28,NA,TRBJ2-1,TRBD2,TGTGCCAGCAGTTTACCTAGCGGGGCAAGCTCCTACAATGAGCAGTTCTTC,CASSLPSGASSYNEQFF
TRBV30,NA,TRBJ2-3,NA,TGTGCCTGGAGTGAGGGGGGGGCAGATACGCAGTATTTT,CAWSEGGADTQYF
TRBV9,NA,TRBJ1-4,NA,TGTGCCAGCAGCCCCTCGGGGAGGGCTAATGAAAAACTGTTTTTT,CASSPSGRANEKLFF
TRBV28,NA,TRBJ1-5,NA,TGTGCCAGCAGTGTTTGGGAGCAGCCCCAGCATTTT,CASSVWEQPQHF
TRBV7-2,once,TRBJ2-2,NA,TGTGCCAGCAGCTTAAGGGGGGGGGACACCGGGGAGCTGTTTTTT,CASSLRGGDTGELFF
TRBV4-1,NA,TRBJ1-3,NA,TGCGCCAGCAGCCAAGAAGAGGGACTGCTAAGCTCTGGAAACACCATATATTTT,CASSQEEGLLSSGNTIYF
TRBV7-9,once,TRBJ2-5,TRBD1,TGTGCCAGCACCCGCCTCCCCCCGGGGACAGGGGGGGACCAAGAGACCCAGTACTTC,CASTRLPPGTGGDQETQYF
TRBV19,NA,TRBJ2-5,TRBD2,TGTGCCAGTAGTATAGAACCTAGCGGCGGGGCCCAGTACTTC,CASSIEPSGGAQYF
TRBV18,NA,TRBJ1-1,TRBD1,TGTGCCAGCTCACCGGCGACAGGGGAGGGCACTGAAGCTTTCTTT,CASSPATGEGTEAFF
TRBV18,few,TRBJ1-6,TRBD1,TGTGCCAGCTCACAAACGACAGGGGGCTTAGGAAATTCACCCCTCCACTTT,CASSQTTGGLGNSPLHF
TRBV4-3,NA,TRBJ1-5,NA,TGCGCCAGCAGCCAGGACCGGACAGATTTCAATCAGCCCCAGCATTTT,CASSQDRTDFNQPQHF
TRBV4-1,few,TRBJ2-1,NA,TGCGCCAGCAGCCAAACGACAGGTACATCCTACAATGAGCAGTTCTTC,CASSQTTGTSYNEQFF
TRBV6-5,NA,TRBJ1-2,TRBD1,TGTGCCAGCAGTTACTCGGGACAGGGAAATGGCTACACCTTC,CASSYSGQGNGYTF
TRBV4-1,NA,TRBJ1-2,TRBD1,TGCGCCAGCAGCCAAACGTCGGACAGGGTTAACTATGGCTACACCTTC,CASSQTSDRVNYGYTF
TRBV5-4,NA,TRBJ2-3,TRBD1,TGTGCCAGCAGCTTGCCCATCAGGGGGCCTAGCGCAGATACGCAGTATTTT,CASSLPIRGPSADTQYF
TRBV7-9,few,TRBJ1-3,NA,TGTGCCAGCAGCGCCTACCGCGGTAGAAACACCATATATTTT,CASSAYRGRNTIYF
TRBV7-9,NA,TRBJ2-6,NA,TGTGCCAGCAGCTTTGGTCTGCCCTCTGGGGCCAACGGCCTGACTTTC,CASSFGLPSGANGLTF
TRBV15,NA,TRBJ2-7,NA,TGTGCCACCAGCAGAGTTCTCGCCTACGAGCAGTACTTC,CATSRVLAYEQYF